This TCR beta chain was identified during a study of blood T cells in healthy people across ages. V was shortened by 6 bases and J by 6 bases, with 9 bases between the two germline ends. The germline V gene encodes CDR1 LGHNT and CDR2 FRNRAP. The CDR3 has 12 residues. Combining a sample-barcoded 5' primer with a J-beta primer mix, a second PCR ran for roughly 6 to 12 cycles. TCRdb analysed the 5' RACE reads with MiXCR anew, one entry per CDR3 protein. The data show about 1,400,000 distinct CDR3 sequences, roughly 40% seen once. This sequence originates from a woman aged 18-30 years in good health. Sequenced input: blood. V gene TRBV12-5 combines with J gene TRBJ2-1; D may be TRBD2 (5 bases). The CDR3 is CASGLGRNEQFF. The DNA for the CDR3 is TGTGCTAGTGGACTAGGACGCAATGAGCAGTTCTTC.